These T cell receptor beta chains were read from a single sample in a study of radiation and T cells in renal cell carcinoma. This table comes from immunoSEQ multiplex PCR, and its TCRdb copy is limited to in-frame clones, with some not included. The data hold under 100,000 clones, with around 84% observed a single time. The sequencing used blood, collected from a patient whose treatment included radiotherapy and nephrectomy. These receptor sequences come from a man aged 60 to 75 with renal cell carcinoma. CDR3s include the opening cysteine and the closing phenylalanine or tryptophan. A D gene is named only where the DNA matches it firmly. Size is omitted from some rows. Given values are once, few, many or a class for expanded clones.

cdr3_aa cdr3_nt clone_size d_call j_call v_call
CASSLVVNYEQYF TGTGCCAGCAGCTTAGTTGTTAACTACGAGCAGTACTTC NA NA TRBJ2-7 TRBV7-2
CASSFTGGSKYEQYF TGTGCCAGCAGTTTCACCGGGGGTAGTAAATACGAGCAGTACTTC few NA TRBJ2-7 TRBV27
CASGLGGKRTEAFF TGTGCTAGTGGTTTGGGGGGAAAGCGTACTGAAGCTTTCTTT NA NA TRBJ1-1 TRBV12-5
CASSDRQGLRLFF TGTGCCAGCAGTGACCGACAGGGCCTAAGACTGTTTTTT NA TRBD1 TRBJ1-4 TRBV6-5
CASSLVETQYF TGTGCCAGCAGCTTAGTAGAGACCCAGTACTTC NA NA TRBJ2-5 TRBV7-2
CASSQVVGDGRETQYF TGCGCCAGCAGCCAAGTGGTAGGGGACGGTCGAGAGACCCAGTACTTC NA NA TRBJ2-5 TRBV4-1
CSVRIRGWDNEQFF TGCAGCGTTCGTATTCGGGGGTGGGACAATGAGCAGTTCTTC NA NA TRBJ2-1 TRBV29-1
CASSPILRVAGGQVQFF TGCGCCAGCAGCCCTATCCTTAGAGTAGCGGGAGGGCAAGTGCAGTTCTTC NA TRBD2 TRBJ2-1 TRBV5-1
CASSVYSGVYNEQFF TGTGCCAGTAGTGTATATAGCGGAGTTTACAATGAGCAGTTCTTC NA NA TRBJ2-1 TRBV19
CASSRGQDSYEQYF TGTGCCAGCAGCCGAGGGCAGGATAGCTACGAGCAGTACTTC NA NA TRBJ2-7 TRBV5-4
CASSLDREGEKLFF TGTGCCAGCAGCTTAGACAGGGAGGGTGAAAAACTGTTTTTT NA NA TRBJ1-4 TRBV7-8
CASSLKDRGLKDYGYTF TGTGCCAGCAGCTTGAAGGACAGGGGGCTGAAGGACTATGGCTACACCTTC NA TRBD1 TRBJ1-2 TRBV5-5
CAYPEYQETQYF TGTGCTTACCCGGAGTACCAAGAGACCCAGTACTTC NA NA TRBJ2-5 TRBV2
CASSSRTGRQPQHF TGTGCCAGCAGTAGCCGGACAGGGCGCCAGCCCCAGCATTTT once TRBD1 TRBJ1-5 TRBV27
CASSLLGGDHNEQFF TGCGCCAGCAGCTTACTAGGAGGGGACCACAATGAGCAGTTCTTC NA NA TRBJ2-1 TRBV5-1
CAWATGEGQPQHF TGTGCCTGGGCTACAGGGGAAGGACAGCCCCAGCATTTT NA TRBD1 TRBJ1-5 TRBV30
CASSVELAGYNEQFF TGTGCCAGCAGCGTAGAACTAGCCGGCTACAATGAGCAGTTCTTC NA NA TRBJ2-1 TRBV9
CATSRERPGVSSYNSPLHF TGTGCCACCAGCAGAGAGAGGCCAGGGGTGAGCTCCTATAATTCACCCCTCCACTTT NA NA TRBJ1-6 TRBV15
CASSRSATLNEKLFF TGTGCCAGCAGCCGTAGCGCTACCCTCAATGAAAAACTGTTTTTT NA NA TRBJ1-4 TRBV7-8
CASSHPAWDFSYNEQFF TGCGCCAGCAGCCACCCCGCCTGGGATTTCTCCTACAATGAGCAGTTCTTC NA NA TRBJ2-1 TRBV4-1
CASSPPEGGYNEQFF TGTGCCAGCTCACCACCGGAGGGCGGCTACAATGAGCAGTTCTTC many NA TRBJ2-1 TRBV18
CASSLTTDTQYF TGTGCCAGCAGCTTGACCACAGATACGCAGTATTTT once NA TRBJ2-3 TRBV5-5
CASTGAAGETQYF TGTGCCAGCACAGGGGCCGCAGGAGAGACCCAGTACTTC NA NA TRBJ2-5 TRBV2
CASSLTSGTSTDTQYF TGTGCCAGCAGCCTGACTAGCGGTACTAGCACAGATACGCAGTATTTT NA TRBD2 TRBJ2-3 TRBV5-4
CASGPAVQGSSYNSPLHF TGTGCCAGCGGGCCCGCGGTTCAGGGGAGCTCCTATAATTCACCCCTCCACTTT NA NA TRBJ1-6 TRBV9
CASSIRGSLNTEAFF TGTGCCAGTAGTATACGGGGATCGTTGAACACTGAAGCTTTCTTT NA NA TRBJ1-1 TRBV19
CASSQVPWDTEAFF TGCGCCAGCAGCCAAGTCCCGTGGGACACTGAAGCTTTCTTT NA NA TRBJ1-1 TRBV4-1
CASSPDDRGFYGYTF TGTGCCAGCAGCCCTGACGACAGGGGCTTCTATGGCTACACCTTC NA TRBD1 TRBJ1-2 TRBV5-6
CASSENPNRGEQYF TGTGCCAGCAGTGAAAACCCAAATAGGGGCGAGCAGTACTTC NA NA TRBJ2-7 TRBV25-1
CAIGGPGLGPYEQYF TGTGCCATCGGAGGGCCGGGACTAGGGCCCTACGAGCAGTACTTC NA TRBD2 TRBJ2-7 TRBV10-3
CASSLGLAGGQSQYF TGTGCCAGCAGCTTAGGGTTGGCGGGAGGGCAATCGCAGTACTTC NA TRBD2 TRBJ2-7 TRBV7-2
CASSLAPGPNEQFF TGTGCCAGCAGCTTAGCTCCAGGGCCTAATGAGCAGTTCTTC NA NA TRBJ2-1 TRBV7-7
CASSTRQPDQPQHF TGTGCCAGCAGCACCCGACAGCCAGATCAGCCCCAGCATTTT few NA TRBJ1-5 TRBV7-2
CASSSRRNTEAFF TGTGCCAGCAGCTCACGGAGGAACACTGAAGCTTTCTTT once NA TRBJ1-1 TRBV7-9
CASSLTSGRPGELFF TGCGCCAGCAGCTTGACTAGCGGGAGACCCGGGGAGCTGTTTTTT NA TRBD2 TRBJ2-2 TRBV5-1
CASSPEPGLYNEQFF TGTGCCAGCAGCCCAGAACCGGGACTCTACAATGAGCAGTTCTTC NA NA TRBJ2-1 TRBV9
CASSVDRGGYNEQFF TGTGCCAGCAGCGTAGACAGGGGTGGGTACAATGAGCAGTTCTTC NA TRBD1 TRBJ2-1 TRBV9
CAGSQSGIEAFF TGTGCCGGCAGCCAATCGGGGATCGAAGCTTTCTTT NA NA TRBJ1-1 TRBV14
CASSDLSLHEQYF TGTGCCAGCAGTGACTTATCCCTTCACGAGCAGTACTTC NA NA TRBJ2-7 TRBV6-1
CASSPRGGLNTGELFF TGTGCCAGCAGCCCAAGGGGCGGGCTGAACACCGGGGAGCTGTTTTTT NA NA TRBJ2-2 TRBV7-2
CASSRDTPSSSGRGYNEQFF TGTGCCAGCAGTCGCGATACCCCATCATCTAGCGGGAGGGGCTACAATGAGCAGTTCTTC NA TRBD2 TRBJ2-1 TRBV27
CASSSRGSGPTDTQYF TGTGCCAGCAGTTCCCGTGGTAGCGGGCCGACAGATACGCAGTATTTT NA TRBD2 TRBJ2-3 TRBV6-6
CASSHTGRSGSSHYEQYF TGTGCCAGCAGCCATACCGGGCGTAGCGGGAGCTCCCACTACGAGCAGTACTTC NA TRBD2 TRBJ2-7 TRBV14
CATRLTFSTDTQYF TGCGCCACCCGACTGACATTTAGCACAGATACGCAGTATTTT NA NA TRBJ2-3 TRBV5-1
CASSQDNLPRGSEKLFF TGCGCCAGCAGCCAAGATAATTTACCCAGGGGTAGTGAAAAACTGTTTTTT NA NA TRBJ1-4 TRBV4-1
CASSYLGRNTGELFF TGTGCCAGCAGTTACTTGGGACGGAACACCGGGGAGCTGTTTTTT NA NA TRBJ2-2 TRBV6-6
CASSLETFQETQYF TGTGCCAGCAGCTTAGAGACTTTCCAAGAGACCCAGTACTTC NA NA TRBJ2-5 TRBV7-2